The 7 T cell receptor beta chains in this list originate from one sample, sequenced in a study of graft-versus-host responses after intestinal transplantation. The method was immunoSEQ multiplex PCR; TCRdb's version includes in-frame clones alone and lacks a portion of them. The data show approximately 14,000 clones, 35% to 45% seen once. Sequenced material: alloreactive CD4+ T cells from a mixed lymphocyte reaction culture, taken before intestinal transplant. Subset denoted: CFSE-low proliferating T cells sorted from roughly 6-day pre-transplant mixed lymphocyte reaction (GvH or HvG direction). The receptors shown here come from a human patient who received an intestinal transplant.

A few counts support this clone. The gene calls are TRBV29-1 and TRBJ1-2; 7 positions match TRBD1. The germline V gene has CDR1 SQVTM and CDR2 ANQGSEA. V shed 4 bases and J 3 bases; nucleotides not matched to a gene: 2. This CDR3 is built from 12 residues. The CDR3 protein is CSVATGDYGYTF. CDR3 coding DNA: TGCAGCGTTGCAACAGGGGACTATGGCTACACCTTC.

Only a few counts were recorded for this clone. The genes are TRBV5-1 and TRBJ2-2, with D perhaps matching TRBD1 (5 bases). V lost 0 bases to trimming and J lost 7 bases, with 19 bases between them. Germline-derived CDR1 and CDR2 are SGHRS and YFSETQ. The CDR3 length is 17 residues. The CDR3 reads CASSLALQGPASGELFF. The DNA for the CDR3 is TGCGCCAGCAGCTTGGCCCTCCAGGGTCCCGCCAGCGGGGAGCTGTTTTTT.

The rearrangement joins TRBV9 to TRBJ1-2; D is possibly TRBD1 (5 bases). V was pared by 0 bases and J by 6 bases, with 9 bases between. CDR1 is SGDLS and CDR2 is YYNGEE in the germline V gene. The CDR3 extends over 13 amino acids. As DNA, the CDR3 is TGTGCCAGCAGCGTAGAGGTAGGGGATGGCTACACCTTC. Protein sequence: CASSVEVGDGYTF.

This clone was counted between two and nine times. The chain is built from TRBV7-2 and TRBJ2-2; D uncertain. CDR3 length equals 13 residues. The V gene's germline CDR1 is SGHTA and CDR2 FQGNSA. The ends were cut back, 4 bases at V and 3 bases at J, with 6 bases in the middle. The CDR3 bases are TGTGCCAGCAGCTCCGGGTACACCGGGGAGCTGTTTTTT. The encoded protein is CASSSGYTGELFF.

This clone was observed a handful of times. The chain has TRBV6-5 and TRBJ1-1, with D maybe TRBD1 (6 bases). V was cut by 1 base and J by 5 bases, with 11 bases left in between. CDR1 MNHEY and CDR2 SVGAGI come from the germline V gene. The CDR3 totals 14 residues. The CDR3 reads CASSYYRGATEAFF. CDR3 sequence (DNA): TGTGCCAGCAGTTACTACCGGGGGGCGACTGAAGCTTTCTTT.

The genes are TRBV21-1 and TRBJ1-1; the tabulated D call, TRBD1, remains unverified against the DNA. TRBV21-1 is a listed pseudogene. This CDR3 region has 14 residues. Written as DNA, the CDR3 is TGTGCCAGCAGCCATCAGGGGGCGCGGATTGAAGCTTTCTTT. Protein: CASSHQGARIEAFF.

V usage is TRBV5-1 and J usage is TRBJ2-7; 7 bases agree with TRBD1. With V trimmed by 3 bases and J by 3 bases, 12 bases remained unmatched. CDR3 length: 16 residues. Germline V gives CDR1 SGHRS, CDR2 YFSETQ. The CDR3 sequence is CASSSDLTGIHYEQYF. As DNA, the CDR3 is TGCGCCAGCAGCTCCGACCTGACAGGGATACACTACGAGCAGTACTTC.